Presented here are 22 T cell receptor beta chains from one specimen sequenced in a study of blood T cell repertoires in COVID-19. Assay used: immunoSEQ multiplex PCR; TCRdb lists only in-frame clones, some missing. The sample lists about 52,000 clones, around 81% occurring once. Sequencing was carried out using peripheral blood. Receptor source: an older man with active COVID-19.

The chain is built from TRBV3-1 (or the pseudogene TRBV3-2) and TRBJ1-4; TRBD1 is a possible D gene (6 bases). This CDR3 has 15 residues. Deletions cut 4 bases from V and 0 bases from J, with 9 bases between. Germline V gene lookup returns CDR1 LGHDT and CDR2 YNNKEL (reference sequence). CDR3 region: CASSLRGPTNEKLFF. The CDR3 DNA is TGTGCCAGCAGCCTCAGGGGTCCAACTAATGAAAAACTGTTTTTT.

This rearrangement joins TRBV7-6 to TRBJ2-1, with D perhaps TRBD1 (5 bases). CDR1 SGHVS and CDR2 FNYEAQ come from the germline V gene. The CDR3 sequence is 16 residues long. The V end lost 5 bases, the J end lost 3 bases, and 17 bases lay between the germline ends. The CDR3 nucleotides are TGTGCCAGCAGCCCCTTCGAAGGGGTATACTACAATGAGCAGTTCTTC. This translates into CASSPFEGVYYNEQFF.

In its sample, this clone was seen a few times. The J gene is TRBJ1-2, the V gene TRBV4-2; TRBD1 agrees at 7 bases. This CDR3 has 13 residues. The germline gives CDR1 LGHNA, CDR2 YNFKEQ. V was pared by 1 base and J by 9 bases, with 5 bases of the junction left unmatched. CDR3 residues: CASSQGGGGSYTF. The CDR3 coding sequence is TGTGCCAGCAGCCAAGGAGGGGGCGGGAGCTACACCTTC.

The rearrangement links TRBV28 to TRBJ1-3, with D perhaps matching TRBD1 (5 bases). The CDR3 runs to 12 residues. Looked up from germline, CDR1 is MDHEN and CDR2 is SYDVKM. The CDR3 sequence: CLSGGSGNTIYF. DNA of the CDR3: TGTTTGTCCGGGGGCTCTGGAAACACCATATATTTT.

V usage is TRBV4-3 and J usage is TRBJ2-1; 8 bases line up with TRBD2. Germline CDR1 LGHNA, CDR2 YSLEER. Trimming at V came to 0 bases and at J to 5 bases, leaving 6 bases not matched to a gene. The CDR3 covers 16 residues. For the CDR3, the DNA is TGCGCCAGCAGCCAAGATCATCGGGGGGGGGACAATGAGCAGTTCTTC. Protein sequence: CASSQDHRGGDNEQFF.

The chain carries TRBV6-5 and TRBJ1-2, with TRBD1 matching 8 bases. V lost 4 bases, J lost 8 bases, and 12 bases stayed unmatched. The CDR3 covers 15 residues. CDR1 and CDR2 (germline): MNHEY, SVGAGI. The CDR3 reads CASSSGGQGAEGYTF. The DNA of the CDR3 is TGTGCCAGCAGTTCGGGGGGCCAGGGGGCGGAGGGCTACACCTTC.

The V gene is TRBV3-1 (or the pseudogene TRBV3-2), the J gene TRBJ1-4; D call uncertain. This CDR3 has 16 residues. The germline CDR1 and CDR2 sequences are LGHDT and YNNKEL (reference sequence). V lost 6 bases to trimming and J lost 3 bases, with 17 bases between them. CDR3 sequence: CASSQRALRANEKLFF. The CDR3 DNA reads as TGTGCCAGCAGTCAAAGGGCCCTGAGGGCTAATGAAAAACTGTTTTTT.

The rearrangement joins TRBV5-8 to TRBJ1-1, with D possibly matching TRBD1 (5 bases). Germline V gene sequence: CDR1 SGHTS, CDR2 YDEGEE. The V and J ends lost 4 bases and 4 bases respectively, with 11 bases between them. The CDR3 covers 13 residues. The CDR3 region is CASSVGGTTEAFF. The DNA of the CDR3 is TGTGCCAGCAGCGTCGGGGGTACCACTGAAGCTTTCTTT.

The chain links TRBV5-1 to TRBJ1-1, with 7 nucleotides matching TRBD1. The V gene end was trimmed by 1 base and the J gene end by 1 base; junction bases not matched to a gene: 1. The CDR3 is 14 residues long. Germline CDR1 is SGHRS and CDR2 is YFSETQ. CDR3 nucleotides: TGCGCCAGCAGCTTGACAGGGGCGAACACTGAAGCTTTCTTT. Translated: CASSLTGANTEAFF.

This clone has only a few counts. This rearrangement joins TRBV6-2 or TRBV6-3 to TRBJ1-5; D is perhaps TRBD1 (5 bases). The CDR3 has 15 residues. The germline V gene encodes CDR1 MNHEY and CDR2 SVGEGT. Trimming removed 4 bases at V and 2 bases at J, with 12 bases between. CDR3 sequence (DNA): TGTGCCAGCAGTTCCGAACAGGTGGGCAATCAGCCCCAGCATTTT. Its protein product is CASSSEQVGNQPQHF.

The CDR3 nucleotides read TGTGCCAGCAGTGGGACTAGCGGGCGATCCTACAATGAGCAGTTCTTC. This sequence encodes CASSGTSGRSYNEQFF. This chain links TRBV6-1 with TRBJ2-1; 11 bases align to TRBD2. Per germline, CDR1 MNHNS and CDR2 SASEGT. The V gene end was trimmed by 4 bases and the J gene end by 1 base; junction bases not matched to a gene: 3. There are 16 residues in the CDR3.

CDR3 in amino acids: CASSIVRTSGSYEQYF. The CDR3, as DNA: TGTGCCAGTAGTATAGTCCGGACTAGCGGCTCCTACGAGCAGTACTTC. The V call is TRBV19, the J call TRBJ2-7; 10 positions match TRBD2. The ends lost 1 base at V and 0 bases at J; junction bases unmatched: 3. The CDR3 contains 16 residues. Per germline, CDR1 LNHDA and CDR2 SQIVND (reference sequence).

The chain uses TRBV4-1 and TRBJ1-2; D may be TRBD1 (5 bases). Germline V CDR1 and CDR2: MGHRA, YSYEKL. The CDR3 runs to 15 residues. The V gene lost 0 bases and the J gene lost 3 bases, with 11 bases spanning the gap. In DNA form, the CDR3 reads TGCGCCAGCAGCCAAGAATTGGGGCGTCACTATGGCTACACCTTC. Encoded protein: CASSQELGRHYGYTF.

As DNA, the CDR3 is TGTGCCAGCAGCCAATGGGACAGGGGGTCTGAAAAACTGTTTTTT. Translating gives CASSQWDRGSEKLFF. The chain employs TRBV3-1 (or the pseudogene TRBV3-2) and TRBJ1-4; 11 nucleotides agree with TRBD1. The CDR3 extends over 15 amino acids. CDR1 is LGHDT and CDR2 is YNNKEL in the germline V gene (reference sequence). V was clipped by 2 bases and J by 7 bases; unmatched bases: 3.

This chain links TRBV28 with TRBJ1-3; the D gene is possibly TRBD1 (6 bases). Germline loops: CDR1 MDHEN, CDR2 SYDVKM. Between the trimmed V and J ends, which lost 6 bases and 2 bases, there was a span of 11 bases. CDR3 length equals 14 residues. CDR3 bases: TGTGCCAGCAGCCAGGGGCTGGCTGGAAACACCATATATTTT. Protein: CASSQGLAGNTIYF.

This rearrangement joins TRBV5-6 to TRBJ2-7; 7 bases are shared with TRBD1. V gave up 5 bases and J gave up 2 bases; unmatched junction bases: 4. Germline V gene data show CDR1 as SGHDT and CDR2 as YYEEEE. The CDR3 has 13 residues. Here the CDR3 reads CASSFGQAYEQYF. The CDR3 DNA reads as TGTGCCAGCAGTTTCGGACAGGCCTACGAGCAGTACTTC.

The V and J genes are TRBV7-3 and TRBJ2-3; 7 nucleotides align to TRBD2. Germline lookup yields CDR1 SGHTA and CDR2 FQGTGA. This CDR3 is built from 15 residues. V was pared by 4 bases and J by 3 bases, with 7 bases of the junction left unmatched. CDR3 DNA: TGTGCCAGCAGCTCCACGGGACTACCGACAGATACGCAGTATTTT. It encodes CASSSTGLPTDTQYF.

The V call is TRBV9, the J call TRBJ2-3; perhaps TRBD2 as D (5 bases). Germline CDR1 SGDLS, CDR2 YYNGEE. CDR3 length: 16 residues. Trimming took 0 bases from V and 3 from J, leaving 14 bases between them. CDR3 residues: CASSVVQRLETDTQYF. The DNA for the CDR3 is TGTGCCAGCAGCGTAGTTCAGCGGCTAGAGACAGATACGCAGTATTTT.

The chain couples TRBV19 to TRBJ2-1; the match to TRBD1 covers 7 bases. Germline V gene lookup returns CDR1 LNHDA and CDR2 SQIVND (reference sequence). The CDR3 extends over 20 amino acids. With 1 base clipped from V and 5 bases from J, the junction kept 20 bases outside the gene matches. CDR3: CASSIGVLMTGTLQNNEQFF. For the CDR3, the DNA is TGTGCCAGTAGTATAGGGGTTCTTATGACAGGGACCCTCCAGAACAATGAGCAGTTCTTC.

The chain combines TRBV14 with TRBJ2-3; 11 bases match TRBD2. Trimming took 1 base from V and 0 from J; bases not matched to a gene: 0. The CDR3 sequence is 16 residues long. CDR1 and CDR2 from the germline V gene are SGHDN and FVKESK. The CDR3 region is CASSQGLAGSTDTQYF. The CDR3 nucleotides are TGTGCCAGCAGCCAAGGACTAGCGGGGAGCACAGATACGCAGTATTTT.

The V gene is TRBV6-1, the J gene TRBJ2-7; 9 nucleotides align to TRBD1. The CDR3 has 16 amino acids. CDR1 and CDR2 (germline): MNHNS, SASEGT. The J segment lost 5 bases and the V segment lost 2 bases, leaving 10 bases of the junction unmatched. The CDR3 region has the DNA TGTGCCAGCAGTGAAAGTCAGGACAGGGGTGTTCACGAGCAGTACTTC. This encodes CASSESQDRGVHEQYF.

The gene calls are TRBV15 and TRBJ2-3; 7 bases are shared with TRBD1. This CDR3 has 13 residues. Trimming at V came to 4 bases and at J to 6 bases, leaving 4 bases not matched to a gene. Germline CDR1 reads LNHNV; CDR2 reads YYDKDF (reference sequence). CDR3 in amino acids: CATSNEQGDTQYF. The CDR3 DNA sequence: TGTGCCACCAGCAACGAACAGGGGGATACGCAGTATTTT.